A single T cell receptor beta chain is shown here with its context. The target antigen is unknown. Primed by a sample-barcoded 5' primer and a J-beta primer mix, a second PCR proceeded for roughly 7 to 11 cycles. TCRdb used MiXCR to reprocess the 5' RACE reads, holding one entry per CDR3 protein. The sample yields over a million distinct CDR3 sequences, roughly 24% seen once. V gave up 3 bases and J gave up 3 bases, with 11 bases separating them. The CDR3 totals 13 residues. Germline V CDR1 and CDR2: DFQATT, SNEGSKA (reference sequence). This record belongs to a study of blood T cells in healthy people across ages. Study conclusions and caveats: Across the age range, TCR beta diversity per million T cells fell in a roughly linear way.

The same sample was also studied in work on T cells of mothers and their children. That investigation notes: Samples came from a few healthy Caucasian mothers and their six children. Regardless of relatedness, pairs show thymic selection shaping TCR recombination output in a similar manner.

The chain employs TRBV20-1 and TRBJ2-5; no clear D gene. The sample was blood. This TCR was recovered from a girl between 2 and 10 years old in good health. This CDR3 reads CSASRTEKETQYF. The CDR3 region has the DNA TGCAGTGCTAGCCGGACGGAAAAAGAGACCCAGTACTTC.